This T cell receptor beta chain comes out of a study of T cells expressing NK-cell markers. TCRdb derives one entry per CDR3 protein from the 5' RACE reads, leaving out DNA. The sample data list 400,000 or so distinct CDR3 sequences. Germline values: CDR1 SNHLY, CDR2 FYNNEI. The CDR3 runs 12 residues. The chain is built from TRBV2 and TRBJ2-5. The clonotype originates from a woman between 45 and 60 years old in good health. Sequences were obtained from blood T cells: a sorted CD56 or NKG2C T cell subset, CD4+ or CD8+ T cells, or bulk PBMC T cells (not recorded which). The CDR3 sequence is CASQQNQETQYF.